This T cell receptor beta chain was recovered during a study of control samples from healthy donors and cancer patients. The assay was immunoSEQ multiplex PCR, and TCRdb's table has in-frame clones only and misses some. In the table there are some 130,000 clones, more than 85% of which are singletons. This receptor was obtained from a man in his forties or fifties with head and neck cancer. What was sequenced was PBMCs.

The CDR3 is CAWSGTVTEAFF. The CDR3 DNA follows: TGTGCCTGGAGTGGGACAGTCACTGAAGCTTTCTTT. J is TRBJ1-1 and V is TRBV30, with D possibly being TRBD1 (6 bases). Trimming stripped 1 base from V and 4 bases from J, with 7 bases between. Germline V lookup: CDR1 GTSNPN, CDR2 SVGIG (reference sequence). This CDR3 spans 12 amino acids.